The rows below give T cell receptor beta chains drawn from one sample of a study of blood T cell repertoires in COVID-19. Measured with immunoSEQ multiplex PCR; TCRdb has only the in-frame clones, and not every one. The table shows just over 60,000 clones, with 65% to 80% occurring only once. Material for sequencing was peripheral blood. These receptors were obtained from a man aged 55 to 70 with acute or convalescent COVID-19. CDR3s leave out the opening cysteine and the closing phenylalanine or tryptophan.

v_call | cdr3_aa
TRBV6-2/TRBV6-3 | ASSPWTGATNEKLF
TRBV19 | ASSIAASGYNEQF
TRBV6-2/TRBV6-3 | ASSPPSGRPQETQY
TRBV10-1 | ASRAGGPNTGELF
TRBV2 | ASGTGGSNQPQH
TRBV6-5 | AIRPGVVGYT
TRBV6-2/TRBV6-3 | ASSYLQGIGELF
TRBV2 | ASSEMAGNQPQH
TRBV7-6 | ASSTLAGVAGANVLT
TRBV2 | ASSVGRDSNQPQH
TRBV5-6 | ASSLRNNLGGKTEAF
TRBV7-9 | ASSLQNNSPLH
TRBV28 | ASSAPGQGAYEQY
TRBV28 | ASSLVSSGRNNEQF
TRBV29-1 | SVGDRGAKNIQY
TRBV30 | AWVNSYEQY
TRBV6-5 | ASSYAGSSGNTIY
TRBV2 | ASRVQVDTEAF
TRBV6-5 | ASRDAQGTYEQY
TRBV19 | ASRDGLRAEKLF
TRBV11-2 | ASSLDSGVPGGYT
TRBV28 | ASSSPGGVSSRYT
TRBV18 | ASSPLAGQTSVNTGELF
TRBV19 | ASSPLDRYGYT
TRBV18 | ASSMRLAGGAGELF
TRBV5-4 | ASSWGGGNSGNTIY
TRBV4-2 | ASSQDGRESPLH
TRBV5-1 | ASSLAPGTGGTEAF
TRBV7-9 | ASSPTGGTEAF
TRBV28 | ASGTPGQGSSGYT
TRBV7-2 | ASSLGGGRRGNEQF
TRBV7-2 | ASSLQARNIQY
TRBV19 | ASGRNRQGNSPLH
TRBV21-1 | ASSNRGILF
TRBV6-5 | ASGARTSYNEQF